These 22 T cell receptor beta chains share one sample of origin, sequenced in a study of T cells in tuberculosis. Time point in this sample: new active TB diagnosis, blood taken before or within 7 days of starting treatment. Profiled with immunoSEQ multiplex PCR; TCRdb holds only in-frame clones, not every one. In the table there are tens of thousands of clones, 92% of which are singletons. The material was PBMCs, obtained at tuberculosis diagnosis. These receptor sequences come from an adult with tuberculosis. Some clones in this sample may be carry-over from other donors' samples.

The chain links TRBV7-2 to TRBJ1-4; 7 nucleotides align to TRBD1. This CDR3 region has 14 residues. The V gene end was trimmed by 4 bases and the J gene end by 10 bases; junction bases not matched to a gene: 9. Germline loops: CDR1 SGHTA, CDR2 FQGNSA. CDR3 amino acids: CASSSRTGLAKLFF. DNA of the CDR3: TGTGCCAGCAGCTCAAGGACAGGATTGGCAAAACTGTTTTTT.

V gene TRBV19 combines with J gene TRBJ1-2; D uncertain. From germline, CDR1 is LNHDA and CDR2 SQIVND (reference sequence). Trimming left V 8 bases short and J 4 bases short, with 17 bases between. The CDR3 covers 14 residues. As DNA, the CDR3 is TGTGCCAGTGGAGACTTACGGGCGGGCTATGGCTACACCTTC. Translation gives CASGDLRAGYGYTF.

This sequence joins TRBV7-2 and TRBJ1-3; a weak D match, TRBD1 (6 bases). V was cut by 5 bases and J by 2 bases, with 10 bases left in between. Germline values: CDR1 SGHTA, CDR2 FQGNSA. CDR3 length: 14 residues. The CDR3: CASSPTGPGNTIYF. The CDR3 DNA reads as TGTGCCAGCAGCCCGACAGGCCCTGGAAACACCATATATTTT.

The chain links TRBV5-8 to TRBJ2-7, with D tentatively TRBD1 (6 bases). The ends were cut back, 3 bases at V and 3 bases at J, with 7 bases in the middle. Germline lookup yields CDR1 SGHTS and CDR2 YDEGEE. The CDR3 is made up of 12 amino acids. This CDR3 is CASSSTGYEQYF. The CDR3 DNA reads TGTGCCAGCAGCTCGACAGGCTACGAGCAGTACTTC.

V is TRBV5-1 and J is TRBJ2-1; unclear D gene. Germline values: CDR1 SGHRS, CDR2 YFSETQ. Trimming stripped 4 bases from V and 6 bases from J, with 5 bases between. CDR3 length: 11 residues. The CDR3 DNA follows: TGCGCCAGCAGCCTACTCAATGAGCAGTTCTTC. As protein: CASSLLNEQFF.

The chain uses TRBV10-3 and TRBJ1-1; D perhaps matches TRBD1 (5 bases). Germline CDR1 and CDR2: ENHRY and SYGVKD. The V end lost 8 bases, the J end lost 1 base, and 11 bases lay between the germline ends. This CDR3 spans 13 amino acids. CDR3 protein: CAISDSTNTEAFF. The CDR3 DNA is TGTGCCATCTCCGACAGCACGAACACTGAAGCTTTCTTT.

The chain links TRBV19 to TRBJ2-1, with D perhaps matching TRBD1 (6 bases). This CDR3 is 14 amino acids long. The germline V gene encodes CDR1 LNHDA and CDR2 SQIVND (reference sequence). Trimming pared 2 bases from V and 3 bases from J, leaving 8 bases between. The CDR3 DNA is TGTGCCAGTAGTATACCGGGACACTACAATGAGCAGTTCTTC. Protein sequence: CASSIPGHYNEQFF.

The V and J genes are TRBV5-1 and TRBJ1-4; 10 bases align to TRBD1. The CDR3 has 17 amino acids. Losses at the gene ends were 0 bases for V and 3 bases for J; bases not matched to a gene: 5. Per the germline V gene, CDR1 is SGHRS and CDR2 is YFSETQ. DNA for the CDR3: TGCGCCAGCAGCTTGGACGGGACAGGGGTGTCTAATGAAAAACTGTTTTTT. Its protein product is CASSLDGTGVSNEKLFF. The full variable domain, rest sourced from reference TRBV5-1 and TRBJ1-4, is KAGVTQTPRYLIKTRGQQVTLSCSPISGHRSVSWYQQTPGQGLQFLFEYFSETQRNKGNFPGRFSGRQFSNSRSEMNVSTLELGDSALYLCASSLDGTGVSNEKLFFGSGTQLSVL.

V is TRBV29-1 and J is TRBJ1-1; D perhaps matches TRBD1 (5 bases). Germline V gives CDR1 SQVTM, CDR2 ANQGSEA. V shed 6 bases and J shed 0 bases, with 11 bases lying between them. The CDR3 is 13 amino acids. The CDR3 here is CSVLRQLNTEAFF. The DNA for the CDR3 is TGCAGCGTCCTCCGACAGCTGAACACTGAAGCTTTCTTT.

This rearrangement joins TRBV4-1 to TRBJ2-1; D may be TRBD1 (6 bases). In germline, CDR1 is MGHRA, CDR2 YSYEKL. The V gene lost 3 bases and the J gene lost 1 base, with 13 bases spanning the gap. The CDR3 spans 16 residues. This CDR3 reads CASSHRWGLSYNEQFF. As DNA, the CDR3 is TGCGCCAGCAGCCATCGGTGGGGGCTTTCCTACAATGAGCAGTTCTTC.

The chain is built from TRBV9 and TRBJ1-1; 10 nucleotides line up with TRBD1. Trimming took 4 bases from V and 4 from J; bases not matched to a gene: 10. CDR3 length: 16 residues. CDR1 is SGDLS, CDR2 YYNGEE, per germline. The CDR3 loop is CASSPRDRGLGTEAFF. As DNA, the CDR3 is TGTGCCAGCAGCCCCCGGGACAGGGGTTTAGGCACTGAAGCTTTCTTT.

The chain uses TRBV5-4 and TRBJ2-3; the D gene is possibly TRBD1 (5 bases). V was shortened by 3 bases and J by 1 base, with 6 bases between the two germline ends. Per the germline V gene, CDR1 is SGHNT and CDR2 is YYREEE (reference sequence). This CDR3 has 13 residues. The CDR3 loop reads CASSSTGTDTQYF. The CDR3 DNA reads as TGTGCCAGCAGCTCGACAGGCACAGATACGCAGTATTTT.

This chain links TRBV19 with TRBJ1-2; 9 bases fit TRBD1. Trimming at V came to 11 bases and at J to 4 bases, leaving 11 bases not matched to a gene. There are 14 residues in the CDR3. From germline, CDR1 is LNHDA and CDR2 SQIVND (reference sequence). The CDR3 nucleotides are TGTGCCGTCCCTGGGGGACAGGGAATCTATGGCTACACCTTC. The encoded protein is CAVPGGQGIYGYTF.

This clone was seen a single time. The chain recombines TRBV7-9 with TRBJ2-7; 8 bases map to TRBD1. The germline V gene encodes CDR1 SEHNR and CDR2 FQNEAQ (reference sequence). V lost 5 bases to trimming and J lost 9 bases; unmatched junction nucleotides: 15. The CDR3 contains 15 residues. The CDR3 here is CASSGHGTGPFAQYF. CDR3 DNA sequence: TGTGCCAGCAGCGGACACGGGACAGGACCTTTCGCGCAGTACTTC.

The chain employs TRBV15 and TRBJ1-2; D gene uncertain. V was cut by 3 bases and J by 8 bases, with 16 bases left in between. CDR1 and CDR2 from the germline V gene are LNHNV and YYDKDF (reference sequence). The CDR3 totals 14 residues. The CDR3 region has the DNA TGTGCCACCAGCAGGAGGGCAAGCGCGGGGGGCTACACCTTC. Its protein is CATSRRASAGGYTF.

This chain's CDR3 is CASSPYGGLNTIYF. The CDR3, as DNA: TGTGCCAGCAGCCCCTACGGGGGTTTAAACACCATATATTTT. This chain connects TRBV7-2 to TRBJ1-3; possibly TRBD1 for D (5 bases). This CDR3 is built from 14 residues. In germline, CDR1 is SGHTA, CDR2 FQGNSA. V was trimmed by 5 bases and J by 6 bases, leaving 14 bases between them.

CDR3 in amino acids: CASSLDTGRTEAFF. CDR3 DNA sequence: TGTGCCAGCAGCTTAGACACAGGGCGCACTGAAGCTTTCTTT. The rearrangement links TRBV7-9 to TRBJ1-1; tentatively, D is TRBD1 (6 bases). The ends were cut back, 1 base at V and 4 bases at J, with 10 bases in the middle. Germline values: CDR1 SEHNR, CDR2 FQNEAQ (reference sequence). The CDR3 is 14 amino acids.

The J gene is TRBJ2-7, the V gene TRBV11-2; 8 bases are shared with TRBD2. Germline V CDR1 and CDR2: SGHAT, FQNNGV. The CDR3 sequence is 17 residues long. Germline trimming cut 6 bases from V and 3 bases from J; bases unmatched to any gene: 16. DNA of the CDR3: TGTGCCAGCAGACGAATAGCGGGACACCATCTAAGCTACGAGCAGTACTTC. Translation gives CASRRIAGHHLSYEQYF.

The chain carries TRBV6-1 and TRBJ1-5, with TRBD1 identical over 8 bases. The CDR3 has 15 residues. V gave up 5 bases and J gave up 11 bases; unmatched junction bases: 14. Germline loops: CDR1 MNHNS, CDR2 SASEGT. CDR3 region: CASSLDRGLSPAQHF. Here the CDR3 DNA reads TGTGCCAGCAGTTTAGACAGGGGCTTAAGTCCGGCCCAGCATTTT.

The chain joins TRBV27 to TRBJ2-7, with 8 bases lining up with TRBD1. Germline assignment: CDR1 MNHEY and CDR2 SMNVEV (reference sequence). This CDR3 is built from 14 residues. V shed 4 bases, J shed 1 base, and the junction held 3 bases outside the gene matches. CDR3 residues: CASSSDRVSYEQYF. Here the CDR3 DNA reads TGTGCCAGCAGTTCGGACAGGGTTTCCTACGAGCAGTACTTC.

The rearrangement links TRBV10-2 to TRBJ2-1; TRBD2 matches at 11 bases. The germline V gene encodes CDR1 WSHSY and CDR2 SAAADI. This CDR3 is built from 15 residues. Unmatched junction bases numbered 6, after V lost 7 bases and J lost 4 bases. The CDR3 bases are TGCGCCAGCACATCCGGGACTAGCGGTTACAATGAGCAGTTCTTC. This translates into CASTSGTSGYNEQFF.

The chain joins TRBV29-1 to TRBJ2-7; TRBD1 agrees at 8 bases. Germline-derived CDR1 and CDR2 are SQVTM and ANQGSEA. J lost 1 base, V lost 6 bases, and 5 bases had no gene match. The CDR3 length is 13 residues. Here the CDR3 DNA reads TGCAGCGTACCGGGACAGGCGTCCTACGAGCAGTACTTC. The encoded protein is CSVPGQASYEQYF.